In this sample, the clone carrying this TCR delta chain turned up a few times. Only one base separates this from a far larger clonotype, so it likely reflects a read error. TCRdb called clones from the RT-PCR reads again using CATT. Among 700 to 800 delta-chain clones listed, approximately 2.3% were seen once. The record originates from a study of gamma-delta T cells after stem cell transplantation. Sequenced input: gamma-delta T cells. The sequence was obtained from a human donor. It is not recorded whose cells these are; they may come from a transplant donor.

CDR3: CACDTVIGGYAKGPYTDKLIF. The CDR3 coding sequence is TGTGCCTGTGACACCGTAATTGGGGGATACGCGAAAGGCCCGTACACCGATAAACTCATCTTT. The V and J genes are TRDV2 and TRDJ1, with 11 positions matching TRDD3. The CDR3 contains 21 residues. V shed 0 bases and J 0 bases; nucleotides not matched to a gene: 17. CDR1 is GEAIGNYY, CDR2 EKD, per germline.